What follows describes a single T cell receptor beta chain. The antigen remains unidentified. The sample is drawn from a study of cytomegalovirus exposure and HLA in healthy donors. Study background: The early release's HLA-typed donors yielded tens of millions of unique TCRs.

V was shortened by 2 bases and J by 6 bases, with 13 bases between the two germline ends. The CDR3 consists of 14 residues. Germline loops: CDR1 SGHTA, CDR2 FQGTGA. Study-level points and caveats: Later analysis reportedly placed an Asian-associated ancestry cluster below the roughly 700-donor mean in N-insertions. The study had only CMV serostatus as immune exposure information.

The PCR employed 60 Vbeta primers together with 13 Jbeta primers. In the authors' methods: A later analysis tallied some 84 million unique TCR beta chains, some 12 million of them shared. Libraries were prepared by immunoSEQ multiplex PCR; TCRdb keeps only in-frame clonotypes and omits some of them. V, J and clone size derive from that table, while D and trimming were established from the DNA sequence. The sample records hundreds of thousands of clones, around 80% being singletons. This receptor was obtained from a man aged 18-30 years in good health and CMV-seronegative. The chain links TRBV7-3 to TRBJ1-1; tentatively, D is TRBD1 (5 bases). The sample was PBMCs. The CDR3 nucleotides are TGTGCCAGCAGCTTATTTGGACATACAGCTGAAGCTTTCTTT. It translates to CASSLFGHTAEAFF.